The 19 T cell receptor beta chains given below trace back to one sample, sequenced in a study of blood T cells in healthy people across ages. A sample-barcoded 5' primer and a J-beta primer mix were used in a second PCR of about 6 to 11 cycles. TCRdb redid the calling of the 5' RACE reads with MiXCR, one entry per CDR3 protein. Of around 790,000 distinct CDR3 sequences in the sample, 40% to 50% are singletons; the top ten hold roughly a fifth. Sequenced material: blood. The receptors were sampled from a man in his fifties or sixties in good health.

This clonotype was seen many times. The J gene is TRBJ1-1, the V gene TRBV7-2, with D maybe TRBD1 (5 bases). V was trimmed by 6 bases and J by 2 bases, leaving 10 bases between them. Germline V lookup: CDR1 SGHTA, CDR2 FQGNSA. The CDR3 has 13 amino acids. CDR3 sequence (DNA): TGTGCCAGCAGGCCAGGGTATAACACTGAAGCTTTCTTT. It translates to CASRPGYNTEAFF.

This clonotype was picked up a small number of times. The CDR3: CASSPSGTGTSYGYTF. The CDR3 region has the DNA TGCGCCAGCAGCCCGTCCGGGACAGGGACCTCCTATGGCTACACCTTC. The chain recombines TRBV4-3 with TRBJ1-2, with TRBD1 matching 9 bases. J lost 4 bases, V lost 4 bases, and 10 bases had no gene match. The germline gives CDR1 LGHNA, CDR2 YSLEER. CDR3 length: 16 residues.

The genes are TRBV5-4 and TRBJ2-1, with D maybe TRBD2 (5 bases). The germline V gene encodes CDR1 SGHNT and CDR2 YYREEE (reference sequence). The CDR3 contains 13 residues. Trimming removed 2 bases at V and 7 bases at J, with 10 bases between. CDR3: CASSFPGVNEQFF. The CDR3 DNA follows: TGTGCCAGCAGCTTTCCCGGGGTTAATGAGCAGTTCTTC.

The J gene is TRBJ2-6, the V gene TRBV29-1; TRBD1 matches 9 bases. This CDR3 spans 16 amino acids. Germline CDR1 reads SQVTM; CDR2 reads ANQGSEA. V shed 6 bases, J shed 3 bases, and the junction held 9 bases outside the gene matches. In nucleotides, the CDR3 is TGCAGCGTGTATACAGGGGGCGCTGGTGGGGCCAACGTCCTGACTTTC. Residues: CSVYTGGAGGANVLTF.

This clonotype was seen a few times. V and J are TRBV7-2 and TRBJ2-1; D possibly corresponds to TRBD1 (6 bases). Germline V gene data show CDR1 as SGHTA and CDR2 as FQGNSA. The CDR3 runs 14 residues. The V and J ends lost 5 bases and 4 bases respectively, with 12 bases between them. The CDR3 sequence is CASSPRTVYNEQFF. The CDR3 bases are TGTGCCAGCAGCCCACGGACAGTTTACAATGAGCAGTTCTTC.

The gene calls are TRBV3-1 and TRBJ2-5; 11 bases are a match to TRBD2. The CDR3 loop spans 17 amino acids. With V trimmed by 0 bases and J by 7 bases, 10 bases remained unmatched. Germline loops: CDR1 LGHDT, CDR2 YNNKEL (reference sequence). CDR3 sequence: CASSQDRRLAGLGTQYF. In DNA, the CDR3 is TGTGCCAGCAGCCAAGATAGAAGACTAGCGGGGCTTGGGACCCAGTACTTC.

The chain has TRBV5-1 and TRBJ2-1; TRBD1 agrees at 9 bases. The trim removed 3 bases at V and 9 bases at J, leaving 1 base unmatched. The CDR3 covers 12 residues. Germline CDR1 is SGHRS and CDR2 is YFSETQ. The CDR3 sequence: CASSWTGAEQFF. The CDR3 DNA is TGCGCCAGCAGCTGGACAGGGGCTGAGCAGTTCTTC.

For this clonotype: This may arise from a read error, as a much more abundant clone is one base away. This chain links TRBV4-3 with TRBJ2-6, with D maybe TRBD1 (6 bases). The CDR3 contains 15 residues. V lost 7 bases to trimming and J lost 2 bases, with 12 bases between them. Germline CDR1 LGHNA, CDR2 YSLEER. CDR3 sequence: CASNLQGTGANVLTF. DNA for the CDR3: TGCGCCAGCAACCTACAGGGAACTGGGGCCAACGTCCTGACTTTC.

Here the CDR3 DNA reads TGTGCCAGCAGCGTAGTCGAGAAAGAGACCCAGTACTTC. Residues: CASSVVEKETQYF. This rearrangement joins TRBV9 to TRBJ2-5, with D hard to call. CDR1 and CDR2 from the germline V gene are SGDLS and YYNGEE. Trimming pared 0 bases from V and 3 bases from J, leaving 6 bases between. The CDR3 is 13 amino acids. Full variable domain (missing parts from reference TRBV9 and TRBJ2-5): DSGVTQTPKHLITATGQRVTLRCSPRSGDLSVYWYQQSLDQGLQFLIQYYNGEERAKGNILERFSAQQFPDLHSELNLSSLELGDSALYFCASSVVEKETQYFGPGTRLLVL.

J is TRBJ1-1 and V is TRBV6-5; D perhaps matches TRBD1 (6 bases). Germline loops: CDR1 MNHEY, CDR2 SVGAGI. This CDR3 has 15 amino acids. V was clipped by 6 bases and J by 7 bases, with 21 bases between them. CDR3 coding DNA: TGTGCCAGCAGCCTCACCCCCGGGGGCAGCTTTGAAGCTTTCTTT. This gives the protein CASSLTPGGSFEAFF.

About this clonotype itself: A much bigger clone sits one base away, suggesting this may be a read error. CDR3 bases: TGTGCCGGCAGCCAGGGACAGCCCTACGAGCAGTACTTC. Translating it yields CAGSQGQPYEQYF. This chain links TRBV27 with TRBJ2-7; TRBD1 matches 7 bases. The CDR3 spans 13 residues. CDR1 is MNHEY and CDR2 is SMNVEV in the germline V gene (reference sequence).

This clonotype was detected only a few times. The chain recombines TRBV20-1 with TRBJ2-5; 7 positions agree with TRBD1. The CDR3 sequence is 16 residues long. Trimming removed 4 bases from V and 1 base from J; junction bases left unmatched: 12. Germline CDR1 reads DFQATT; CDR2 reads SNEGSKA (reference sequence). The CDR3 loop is CSAISPWTGSQETQYF. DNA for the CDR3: TGCAGTGCTATTAGCCCCTGGACAGGCTCCCAAGAGACCCAGTACTTC.

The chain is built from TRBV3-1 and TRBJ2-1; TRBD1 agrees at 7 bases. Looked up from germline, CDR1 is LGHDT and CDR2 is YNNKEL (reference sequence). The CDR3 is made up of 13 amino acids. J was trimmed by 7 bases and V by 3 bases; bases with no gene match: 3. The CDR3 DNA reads TGTGCCAGCAGCCAGAACAGGGGTAATGAGCAGTTCTTC. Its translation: CASSQNRGNEQFF.

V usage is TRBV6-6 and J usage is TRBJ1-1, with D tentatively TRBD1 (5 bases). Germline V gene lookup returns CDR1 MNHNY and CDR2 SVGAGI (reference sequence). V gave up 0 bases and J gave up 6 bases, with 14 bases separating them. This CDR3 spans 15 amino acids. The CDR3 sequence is CASSYSRDDAAEAFF. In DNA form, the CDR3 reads TGTGCCAGCAGTTACTCGCGGGACGACGCTGCTGAAGCTTTCTTT.

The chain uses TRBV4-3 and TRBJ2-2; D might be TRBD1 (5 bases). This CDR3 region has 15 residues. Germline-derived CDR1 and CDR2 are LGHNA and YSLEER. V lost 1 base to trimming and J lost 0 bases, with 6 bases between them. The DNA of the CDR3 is TGCGCCAGCAGCCAAGTACAGGCGAACACCGGGGAGCTGTTTTTT. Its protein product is CASSQVQANTGELFF.

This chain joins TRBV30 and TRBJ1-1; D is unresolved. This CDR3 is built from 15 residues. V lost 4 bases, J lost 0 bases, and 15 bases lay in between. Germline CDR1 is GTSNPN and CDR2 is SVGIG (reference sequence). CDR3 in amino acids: CAWTLPGSMNTEAFF. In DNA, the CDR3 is TGTGCCTGGACTTTGCCCGGGAGCATGAACACTGAAGCTTTCTTT.

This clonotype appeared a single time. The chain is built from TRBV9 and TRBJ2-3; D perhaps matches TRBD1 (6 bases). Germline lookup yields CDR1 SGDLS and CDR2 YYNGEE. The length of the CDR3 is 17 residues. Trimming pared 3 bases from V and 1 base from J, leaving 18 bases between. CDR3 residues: CASSASGGQTGTDTQYF. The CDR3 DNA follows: TGTGCCAGCAGCGCTAGTGGTGGACAGACAGGCACAGATACGCAGTATTTT.

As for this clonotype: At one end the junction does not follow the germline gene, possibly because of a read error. CDR3 loop: CASSQDYLRGRYEQYF. The CDR3 region has the DNA TGTGCCAGCAGTCAAGATTATTTGCGGGGCCGATACGAGCAGTACTTC. This chain uses TRBV3-1 with TRBJ2-7; maybe TRBD2 (6 bases). Germline-derived CDR1 and CDR2 are LGHDT and YNNKEL (reference sequence). This CDR3 is 16 amino acids long.

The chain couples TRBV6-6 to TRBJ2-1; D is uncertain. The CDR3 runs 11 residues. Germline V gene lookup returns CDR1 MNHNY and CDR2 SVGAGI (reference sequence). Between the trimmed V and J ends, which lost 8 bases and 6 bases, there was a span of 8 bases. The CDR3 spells CASGPPNEQFF. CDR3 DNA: TGTGCCAGCGGCCCCCCCAATGAGCAGTTCTTC.